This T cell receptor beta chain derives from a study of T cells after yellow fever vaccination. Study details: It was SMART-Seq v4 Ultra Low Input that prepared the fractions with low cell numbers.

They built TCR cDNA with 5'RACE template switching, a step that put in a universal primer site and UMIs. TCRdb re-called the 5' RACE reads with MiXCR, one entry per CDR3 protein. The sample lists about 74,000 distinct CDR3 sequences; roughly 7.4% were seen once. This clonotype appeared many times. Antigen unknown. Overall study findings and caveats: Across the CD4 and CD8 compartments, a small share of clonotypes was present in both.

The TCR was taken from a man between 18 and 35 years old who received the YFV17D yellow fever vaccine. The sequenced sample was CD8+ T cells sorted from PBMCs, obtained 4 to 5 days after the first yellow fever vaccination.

The CDR3 DNA follows: TGCAGTGCTCCGTCCCGGGACACCGCGGATACGCAGTATTTT. This codes for CSAPSRDTADTQYF. The rearrangement links TRBV20-1 to TRBJ2-3, with D possibly TRBD1 on 6 matching bases. Trimming shortened V by 5 bases and J by 6 bases, and 18 bases separated the two germline ends. There are 14 residues in the CDR3. CDR1 is DFQATT, CDR2 SNEGSKA, per germline (reference sequence).